Listed here are 17 T cell receptor beta chains from one sample, sequenced in a study of blood T cell repertoires in COVID-19. The assay was immunoSEQ multiplex PCR, and TCRdb's table has in-frame clones only and misses some. The table has some 250,000 clones, 80% to 90% seen once. The sequenced sample consisted of peripheral blood. The source is a woman aged 80 or over with COVID-19, enrolled during active disease.

V gene TRBV18 combines with J gene TRBJ2-3, with 14 bases lining up with TRBD2. The junction had 2 bases not matched to a gene; V was cut back by 2 bases and J by 1 base. This CDR3 is built from 17 residues. Germline CDR1 and CDR2: KGHSH and LQKENI. CDR3 sequence reads: CASSPEGLAGGTDTQYF. As DNA, the CDR3 is TGTGCCAGCTCACCAGAGGGACTAGCGGGAGGCACAGATACGCAGTATTTT.

The chain joins TRBV7-3 to TRBJ2-1; possible D gene TRBD2, 5 bases. Germline lookup yields CDR1 SGHTA and CDR2 FQGTGA. The V and J ends lost 8 bases and 9 bases respectively, with 14 bases between them. The CDR3 has 12 amino acids. CDR3 residues: CASGQGGREQFF. CDR3 DNA: TGTGCCAGCGGGCAAGGCGGGCGTGAGCAGTTCTTC.

The chain uses TRBV30 and TRBJ1-5; 8 bases agree with TRBD1. The trim removed 5 bases at V and 5 bases at J, leaving 5 bases unmatched. This CDR3 spans 13 amino acids. Per the germline V gene, CDR1 is GTSNPN and CDR2 is SVGIG (reference sequence). As DNA, the CDR3 is TGTGCCTGGGGTACAGGGGGGGATCAGCCCCAGCATTTT. This sequence encodes CAWGTGGDQPQHF.

The chain couples TRBV5-6 to TRBJ1-2; 8 nucleotides line up with TRBD1. Per germline, CDR1 SGHDT and CDR2 YYEEEE. This CDR3 region has 15 residues. V shed 5 bases and J 4 bases; nucleotides not matched to a gene: 10. CDR3 amino acids: CASRTAGQGPYGYTF. In DNA form, the CDR3 reads TGTGCCAGCAGAACGGCAGGACAGGGCCCCTATGGCTACACCTTC.

The chain links TRBV5-1 to TRBJ1-1; D perhaps matches TRBD1 (5 bases). Germline assignment: CDR1 SGHRS and CDR2 YFSETQ. This CDR3 spans 15 amino acids. Between the trimmed V and J ends, which lost 1 base and 0 bases, there was a span of 10 bases. The CDR3 region is CASSLLTEMNTEAFF. The CDR3 DNA follows: TGCGCCAGCAGCTTGTTGACAGAGATGAACACTGAAGCTTTCTTT.

CDR3 residues: CASSWTGLGEAFF. CDR3 sequence (DNA): TGCGCCAGCAGCTGGACAGGTCTGGGGGAAGCTTTCTTT. This rearrangement joins TRBV5-1 to TRBJ1-1; 7 positions agree with TRBD1. This CDR3 contains 13 residues. The germline gives CDR1 SGHRS, CDR2 YFSETQ. V lost 3 bases, J lost 8 bases, and 7 bases stayed unmatched.

This sequence joins TRBV7-2 and TRBJ2-7; 12 bases agree with TRBD2. Germline V gene data show CDR1 as SGHTA and CDR2 as FQGNSA. Trimming cost V 5 bases and J 4 bases; bases outside gene matches: 12. This CDR3 contains 17 residues. CDR3 sequence: CASSKTSGRPFKYEQYF. The CDR3 DNA sequence: TGTGCCAGCAGCAAGACTAGCGGGAGACCATTCAAGTACGAGCAGTACTTC.

V gene TRBV27 combines with J gene TRBJ1-6, with 9 bases identical to TRBD1. CDR1 and CDR2 (germline): MNHEY, SMNVEV (reference sequence). This CDR3 region has 14 residues. V was pared by 5 bases and J by 9 bases, with 5 bases of the junction left unmatched. CDR3 DNA: TGTGCCAGCAGTGGGACAGGGAGGATTTCACCCCTCCACTTT. Its translation: CASSGTGRISPLHF.

The genes are TRBV11-2 and TRBJ2-1; a possible D gene is TRBD2 (5 bases). Trimming took 1 base from V and 5 from J, leaving 12 bases between them. The CDR3 has 15 residues. The germline V gene encodes CDR1 SGHAT and CDR2 FQNNGV. CDR3 bases: TGTGCCAGCAGCTTAGTTGGGAGATCTAACAATGAGCAGTTCTTC. Translation: CASSLVGRSNNEQFF.

The V call is TRBV24-1, the J call TRBJ2-1; TRBD2 might be the D (6 bases). This CDR3 is built from 18 residues. CDR1 and CDR2 from the germline V gene are KGHDR and SFDVKD. The V end lost 2 bases, the J end lost 3 bases, and 19 bases lay between the germline ends. The CDR3: CATSDSLGGPIGYNEQFF. In DNA form, the CDR3 reads TGTGCCACCAGTGATTCACTTGGAGGGCCAATCGGCTACAATGAGCAGTTCTTC.

This chain links TRBV4-1 with TRBJ1-2, with 9 positions matching TRBD1. CDR1 is MGHRA, CDR2 YSYEKL, per germline. The CDR3 consists of 15 residues. Losses at the gene ends were 4 bases for V and 2 bases for J; bases not matched to a gene: 5. This CDR3 is CASSLFGTGNYGYTF. CDR3 DNA sequence: TGCGCCAGCAGCCTCTTCGGGACAGGGAACTATGGCTACACCTTC.

This rearrangement joins TRBV27 to TRBJ1-5, with D unresolved. Between the trimmed V and J ends, which lost 2 bases and 5 bases, there was a span of 7 bases. CDR1 is MNHEY and CDR2 is SMNVEV in the germline V gene (reference sequence). This CDR3 contains 13 residues. DNA of the CDR3: TGTGCCAGCAGTTTACAGCGTGATCAGCCCCAGCATTTT. This translates into CASSLQRDQPQHF.

The chain recombines TRBV20-1 with TRBJ1-5, with 7 bases that match TRBD1. Germline V gene sequence: CDR1 DFQATT, CDR2 SNEGSKA (reference sequence). V was pared by 3 bases and J by 10 bases, with 9 bases of the junction left unmatched. The CDR3 spans 13 residues. CDR3 nucleotides: TGCAGTGCTAGTTCCAGGGGGGCCTATCCCCAGCATTTT. It specifies CSASSRGAYPQHF.

The chain combines TRBV4-1 with TRBJ1-2, with D perhaps TRBD1 (5 bases). Looked up from germline, CDR1 is MGHRA and CDR2 is YSYEKL. The length of the CDR3 is 15 residues. V lost 4 bases and J 0 bases, leaving 12 bases between the germline ends. Here the CDR3 DNA reads TGCGCCAGCAGCCCCTCTCAGGGCACTAACTATGGCTACACCTTC. It codes for CASSPSQGTNYGYTF.

The table lists this clone with a count of one. V usage is TRBV6-4 and J usage is TRBJ1-2; 10 bases map to TRBD1. The CDR3 runs to 17 residues. V dropped 2 bases and J dropped 7; count of bases not matched to a gene: 13. The germline V gene has CDR1 MRHNA and CDR2 SNTAGT. The CDR3 bases are TGTGCCAGCAGTGACCTGACCACTGCCGGGACAGGGGCTGGCTACACCTTC. This codes for CASSDLTTAGTGAGYTF.

With regard to this clone: The sample holds other DNA sequences that translate to the same CDR3. This chain connects TRBV7-3 to TRBJ2-3; possibly TRBD1 for D (6 bases). Germline V CDR1 and CDR2: SGHTA, FQGTGA. The CDR3 is 14 residues long. V was shortened by 2 bases and J by 3 bases, with 9 bases between the two germline ends. In nucleotides, the CDR3 is TGTGCCAGCAGCTTACAGGGGTCTACAGATACGCAGTATTTT. Protein product: CASSLQGSTDTQYF.

The CDR3, as DNA: TGTGCCAGCAGTCCTGTCGGGACAGGGCTTGGGGCCAACGTCCTGACTTTC. Its protein product is CASSPVGTGLGANVLTF. The chain couples TRBV27 to TRBJ2-6; 9 nucleotides line up with TRBD1. The trim removed 5 bases at V and 3 bases at J, leaving 8 bases unmatched. Germline assignment: CDR1 MNHEY and CDR2 SMNVEV (reference sequence). This CDR3 region has 17 residues.